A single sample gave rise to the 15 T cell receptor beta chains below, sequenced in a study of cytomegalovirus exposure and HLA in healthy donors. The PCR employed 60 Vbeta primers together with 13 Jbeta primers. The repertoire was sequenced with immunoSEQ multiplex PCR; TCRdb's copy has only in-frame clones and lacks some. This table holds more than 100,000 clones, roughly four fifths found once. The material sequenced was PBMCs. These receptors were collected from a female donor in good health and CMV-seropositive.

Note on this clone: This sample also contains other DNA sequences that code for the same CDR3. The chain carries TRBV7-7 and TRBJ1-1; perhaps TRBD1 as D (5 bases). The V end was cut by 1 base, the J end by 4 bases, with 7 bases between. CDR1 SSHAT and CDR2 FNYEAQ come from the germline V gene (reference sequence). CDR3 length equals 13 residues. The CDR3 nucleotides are TGTGCCAGCAGCTTAGAAAGGGGCACTGAAGCTTTCTTT. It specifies CASSLERGTEAFF.

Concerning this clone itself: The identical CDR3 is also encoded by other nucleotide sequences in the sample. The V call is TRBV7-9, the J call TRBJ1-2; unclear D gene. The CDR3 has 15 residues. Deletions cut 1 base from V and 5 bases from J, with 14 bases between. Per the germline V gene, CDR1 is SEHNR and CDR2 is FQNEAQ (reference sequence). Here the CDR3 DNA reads TGTGCCAGCAGCTTAGGGCAGGCCCCCATGTATGGCTACACCTTC. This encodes CASSLGQAPMYGYTF.

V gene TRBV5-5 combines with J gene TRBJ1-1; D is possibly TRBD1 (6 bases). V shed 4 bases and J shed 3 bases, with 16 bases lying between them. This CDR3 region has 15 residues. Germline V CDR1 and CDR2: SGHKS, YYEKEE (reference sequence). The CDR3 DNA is TGTGCCAGCAGCCCGTCCGGGGGGCCGGACACTGAAGCTTTCTTT. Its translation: CASSPSGGPDTEAFF.

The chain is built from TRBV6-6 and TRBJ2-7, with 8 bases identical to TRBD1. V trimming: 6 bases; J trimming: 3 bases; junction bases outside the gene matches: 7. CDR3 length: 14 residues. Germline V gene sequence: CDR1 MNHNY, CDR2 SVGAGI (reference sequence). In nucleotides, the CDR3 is TGTGCCAGCAGCTCACGGACAGGGAGCTACGAGCAGTACTTC. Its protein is CASSSRTGSYEQYF.

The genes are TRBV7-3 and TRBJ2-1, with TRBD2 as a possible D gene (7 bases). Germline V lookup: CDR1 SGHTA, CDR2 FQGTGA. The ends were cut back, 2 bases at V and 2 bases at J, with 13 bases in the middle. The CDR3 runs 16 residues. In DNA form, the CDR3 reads TGTGCCAGCAGCTTAGGTTGGGGGGGCACCTACAATGAGCAGTTCTTC. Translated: CASSLGWGGTYNEQFF.

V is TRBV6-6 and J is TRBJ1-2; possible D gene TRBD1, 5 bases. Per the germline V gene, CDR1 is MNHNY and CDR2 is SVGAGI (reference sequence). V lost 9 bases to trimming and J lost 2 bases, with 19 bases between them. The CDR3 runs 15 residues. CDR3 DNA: TGTGCCAGTATGGGGTCGACAGTGAAGAACTATGGCTACACCTTC. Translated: CASMGSTVKNYGYTF.

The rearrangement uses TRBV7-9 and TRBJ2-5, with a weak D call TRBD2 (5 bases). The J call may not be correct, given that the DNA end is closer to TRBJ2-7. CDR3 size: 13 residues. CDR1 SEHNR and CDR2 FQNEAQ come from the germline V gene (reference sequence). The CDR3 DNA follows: TGTGCCAGCAGCTTATCATGGGGAGACGAGCAGTACTTC. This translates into CASSLSWGDEQYF.

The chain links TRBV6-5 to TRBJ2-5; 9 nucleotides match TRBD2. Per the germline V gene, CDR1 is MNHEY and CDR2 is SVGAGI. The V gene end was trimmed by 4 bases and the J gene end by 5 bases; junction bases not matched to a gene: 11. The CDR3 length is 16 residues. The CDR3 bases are TGTGCCAGCAGTTCCTTGGTTAGCGGGAGTGGTGAGACCCAGTACTTC. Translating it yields CASSSLVSGSGETQYF.

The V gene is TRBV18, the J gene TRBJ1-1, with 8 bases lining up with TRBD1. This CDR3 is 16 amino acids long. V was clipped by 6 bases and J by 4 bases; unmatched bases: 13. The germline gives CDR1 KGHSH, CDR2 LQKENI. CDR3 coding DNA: TGTGCCAGCTCGCGAAGCTTGACAGGGGACGGCACTGAAGCTTTCTTT. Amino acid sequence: CASSRSLTGDGTEAFF. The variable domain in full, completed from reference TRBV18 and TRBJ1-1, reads NAGVMQNPRHLVRRRGQEARLRCSPMKGHSHVYWYRQLPEEGLKFMVYLQKENIIDESGMPKERFSAEFPKEGPSILRIQQVVRGDSAAYFCASSRSLTGDGTEAFFGQGTRLTVV.

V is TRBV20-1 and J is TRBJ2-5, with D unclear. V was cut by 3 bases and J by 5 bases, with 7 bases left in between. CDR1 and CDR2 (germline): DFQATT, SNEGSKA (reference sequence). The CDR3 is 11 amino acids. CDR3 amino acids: CSARSLETQYF. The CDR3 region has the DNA TGCAGTGCTAGGTCCCTGGAGACCCAGTACTTC.

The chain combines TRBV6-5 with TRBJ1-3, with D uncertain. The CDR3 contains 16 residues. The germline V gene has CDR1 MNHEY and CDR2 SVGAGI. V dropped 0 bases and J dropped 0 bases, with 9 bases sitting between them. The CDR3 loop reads CASSYSWSSSGNTIYF. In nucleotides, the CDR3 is TGTGCCAGCAGTTACTCATGGAGTTCCTCTGGAAACACCATATATTTT.

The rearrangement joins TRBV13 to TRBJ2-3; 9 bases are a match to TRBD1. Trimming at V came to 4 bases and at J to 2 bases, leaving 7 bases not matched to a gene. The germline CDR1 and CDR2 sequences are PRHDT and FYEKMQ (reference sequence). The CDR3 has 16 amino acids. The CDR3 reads CASSSYGTGSTDTQYF. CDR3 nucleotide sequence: TGTGCCAGCAGCTCATACGGGACAGGGTCCACAGATACGCAGTATTTT.

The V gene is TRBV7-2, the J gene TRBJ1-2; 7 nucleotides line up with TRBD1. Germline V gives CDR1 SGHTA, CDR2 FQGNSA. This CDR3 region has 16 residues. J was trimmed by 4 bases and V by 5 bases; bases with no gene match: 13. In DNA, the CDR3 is TGTGCCAGCAGCCGATTTGGAGGGGGCGATGGCTATGGCTACACCTTC. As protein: CASSRFGGGDGYGYTF.

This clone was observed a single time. The CDR3 nucleotides are TGCGCCAGCGCCAGGACTAGCGGGAGCCCAGATACGCAGTATTTT. Its translation is CASARTSGSPDTQYF. This chain connects TRBV10-2 to TRBJ2-3; 13 bases are a match to TRBD2. V lost 8 bases to trimming and J lost 4 bases; unmatched junction nucleotides: 6. The CDR3 length is 15 residues. Germline V CDR1 and CDR2: WSHSY, SAAADI.

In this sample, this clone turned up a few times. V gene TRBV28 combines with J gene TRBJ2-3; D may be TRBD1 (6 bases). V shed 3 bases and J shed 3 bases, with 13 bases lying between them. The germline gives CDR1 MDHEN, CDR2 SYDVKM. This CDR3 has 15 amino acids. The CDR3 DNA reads TGTGCCAGCAGTTTTATCTCAGGGGAGACAGATACGCAGTATTTT. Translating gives CASSFISGETDTQYF. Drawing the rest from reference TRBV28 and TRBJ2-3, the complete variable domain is DVKVTQSSRYLVKRTGEKVFLECVQDMDHENMFWYRQDPGLGLRLIYFSYDVKMKEKGDIPEGYSVSREKKERFSLILESASTNQTSMYLCASSFISGETDTQYFGPGTRLTVL.